This T cell receptor beta chain derives from a study of technical replicates of blood from a few donors. This CDR3 region has 15 residues. The germline V and J ends were trimmed by 0 bases and 2 bases, with 11 bases remaining between them. CDR1 SQVTM and CDR2 ANQGSEA come from the germline V gene. Sequencing was performed with immunoSEQ multiplex PCR; in TCRdb, only in-frame clones are kept and a portion is missing. The profile shows around 74,000 clones, 80% to 90% of them singletons. The sample comprised PBMCs. The TCR originated in a human donor in good health. Some clones in this sample may be carry-over from other donors' samples. The chain is built from TRBV29-1 and TRBJ2-1; possibly TRBD1 for D (5 bases). This chain's CDR3 is CSVEDLGRAYNEQFF. CDR3 coding DNA: TGCAGCGTTGAAGATCTGGGCAGGGCCTACAATGAGCAGTTCTTC.